This TCR beta chain was found in a study of T cells in Graves' hyperthyroidism and ophthalmopathy. RNA transcripts provided the source from which TCR beta CDR3 regions were amplified. The HTBI primer set served for first-round RT-PCR of the TCR CDR3. In TCRdb, the multiplex PCR reads were re-called with MiXCR into one record per CDR3 protein. The table includes roughly 350,000 distinct CDR3 sequences, roughly an eighth detected once. The ends were cut back, 5 bases at V and 7 bases at J, with 11 bases in the middle. Germline CDR1 and CDR2: MDHEN and SYDVKM. CDR3 length equals 13 residues. What was sequenced was blood. V usage is TRBV28 and J usage is TRBJ2-2, with D perhaps matching TRBD2 (6 bases). This clonotype was obtained from a woman between 35 and 50 years old with Graves' ophthalmopathy. The DNA for the CDR3 is TGTGCCAGCAGTCCGGGGGTGGTCGGGGAGCTGTTTTTT. Protein sequence: CASSPGVVGELFF.